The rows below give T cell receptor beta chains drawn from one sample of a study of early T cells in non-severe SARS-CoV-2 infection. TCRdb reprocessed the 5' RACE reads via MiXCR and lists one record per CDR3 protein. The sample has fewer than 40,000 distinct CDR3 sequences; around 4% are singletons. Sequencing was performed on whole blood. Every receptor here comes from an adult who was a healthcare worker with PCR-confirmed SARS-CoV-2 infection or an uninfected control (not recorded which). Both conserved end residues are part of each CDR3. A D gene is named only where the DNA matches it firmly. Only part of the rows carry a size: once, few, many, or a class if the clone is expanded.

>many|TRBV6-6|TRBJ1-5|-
TGTGCCAGCAGTTACGCGGGACGGAGAAGCTATCAGCCCCAGCATTTT
CASSYAGRRSYQPQHF
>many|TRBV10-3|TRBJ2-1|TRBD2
TGTGCCATCTCGAGCGGGGGCCTCTACAATGAGCAGTTCTTC
CAISSGGLYNEQFF
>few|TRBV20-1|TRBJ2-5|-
TGCAGTGCCCAGGTGCCAGGGGCAGAGACCCAGTACTTC
CSAQVPGAETQYF
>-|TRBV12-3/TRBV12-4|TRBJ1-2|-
TGTGCCAGCAGTTTTCAGCCGCAAAACTATGGCTACACCTTC
CASSFQPQNYGYTF
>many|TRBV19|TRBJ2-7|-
TGTGCCAGTGGGGCAGGGTTGTCCTACGAGCAGTACTTC
CASGAGLSYEQYF
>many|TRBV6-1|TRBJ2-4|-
TGTGCCAGCAGTGAAGCGCTTGGGGTCTTGGCCAAAAACATTCAGTACTTC
CASSEALGVLAKNIQYF
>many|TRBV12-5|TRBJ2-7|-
TGTGCTAGTGGTTCCGGGACTGTCTCCTACGAGCAGTACTTC
CASGSGTVSYEQYF
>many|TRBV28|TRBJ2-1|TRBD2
TGTGCCAGCAGTTTATTAGCGGGAAGGAACAATGAGCAGTTCTTC
CASSLLAGRNNEQFF
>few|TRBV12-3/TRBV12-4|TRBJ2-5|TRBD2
TGTGCCAGCAGCGCGGGGGGACTTCAAGAGACCCAGTACTTC
CASSAGGLQETQYF
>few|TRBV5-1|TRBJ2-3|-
TGCGCCAGCAGCTTACCCCCGGACTATAGAGGGAGCACAGATACGCAGTATTTT
CASSLPPDYRGSTDTQYF
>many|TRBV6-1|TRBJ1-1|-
TGTGCCAGCCCCCGGTTCGGTGAAGCTTTCTTT
CASPRFGEAFF